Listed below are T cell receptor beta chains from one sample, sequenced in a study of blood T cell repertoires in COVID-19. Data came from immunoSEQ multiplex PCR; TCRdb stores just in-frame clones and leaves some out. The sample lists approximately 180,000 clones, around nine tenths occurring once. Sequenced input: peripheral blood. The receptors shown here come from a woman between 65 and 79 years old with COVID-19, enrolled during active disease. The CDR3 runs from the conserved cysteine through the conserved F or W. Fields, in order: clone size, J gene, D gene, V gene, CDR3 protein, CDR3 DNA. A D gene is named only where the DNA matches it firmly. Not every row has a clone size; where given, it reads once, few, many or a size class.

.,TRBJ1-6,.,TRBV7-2,CASSLAPRGSPLRF,TGTGCCAGCAGCTTAGCTCCCAGGGGTTCACCCCTCCGCTTT
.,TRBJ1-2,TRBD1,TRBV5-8,CASSPGQGGSYGYTF,TGTGCCAGCAGCCCCGGACAGGGTGGTTCCTATGGCTACACCTTC
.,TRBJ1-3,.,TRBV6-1,CASSEWAAGNTIYF,TGTGCCAGCAGTGAATGGGCCGCGGGAAACACCATATATTTT
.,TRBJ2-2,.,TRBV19,CASSIRVGAGELFF,TGTGCCAGTAGTATTCGAGTGGGCGCCGGGGAGCTGTTTTTT
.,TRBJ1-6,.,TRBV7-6,CASSPGSGGQNSPLHF,TGTGCCAGCAGCCCGGGGAGCGGGGGACAAAATTCACCCCTCCACTTT
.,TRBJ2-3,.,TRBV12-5,CASGLVRLGGRDTDTQYF,TGTGCTAGTGGTTTGGTACGGCTGGGCGGCAGGGACACAGATACGCAGTATTTT
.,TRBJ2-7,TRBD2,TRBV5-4,CASSLSSGRAYEQYF,TGTGCCAGCAGCTTGTCTAGCGGGAGGGCCTACGAGCAGTACTTC
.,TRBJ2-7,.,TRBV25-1,CASRNGQTEQYF,TGTGCCAGCAGGAATGGACAGACCGAGCAGTACTTC
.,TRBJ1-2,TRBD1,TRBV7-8,CASSLMFGTAYGYTF,TGTGCCAGCAGCTTAATGTTTGGGACAGCCTATGGCTACACCTTC
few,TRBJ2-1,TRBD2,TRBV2,CASSEPSRGGSVGNEQFF,TGTGCCAGCAGTGAACCAAGTCGAGGCGGGAGTGTGGGGAATGAGCAGTTCTTC
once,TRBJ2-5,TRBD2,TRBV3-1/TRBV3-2,CASSQEGGGKETQYF,TGTGCCAGCAGCCAAGAAGGCGGGGGGAAAGAGACCCAGTACTTC
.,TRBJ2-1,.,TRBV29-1,CSVAPAAIGDIGNEQFF,TGCAGCGTTGCTCCAGCGGCAATTGGGGACATTGGCAATGAGCAGTTCTTC
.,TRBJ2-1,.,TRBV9,CASSARRNSYNEQFF,TGTGCCAGCAGCGCAAGACGGAACAGTTACAATGAGCAGTTCTTC
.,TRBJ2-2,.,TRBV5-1,CASRYTGTSTGELFF,TGCGCCAGCAGGTACACCGGGACATCCACCGGGGAGCTGTTTTTT
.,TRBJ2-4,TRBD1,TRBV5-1,CASSLGDRVTKNIQYF,TGCGCCAGCAGCTTGGGGGACAGGGTCACCAAAAACATTCAGTACTTC
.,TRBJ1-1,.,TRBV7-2,CASSPEGGDTEAFF,TGTGCCAGCAGCCCAGAGGGGGGGGATACTGAAGCTTTCTTT
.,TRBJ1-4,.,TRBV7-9,CASSPSVGGEKLFF,TGTGCCAGCAGCCCCTCGGTGGGCGGGGAAAAACTGTTTTTT
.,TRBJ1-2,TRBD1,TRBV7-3,CASSTGDRAGGYTF,TGTGCCAGCAGCACTGGGGACAGGGCGGGAGGCTACACCTTC
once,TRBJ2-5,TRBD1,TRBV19,CASTAGGSQETQYF,TGTGCCAGTACCGCAGGGGGTTCCCAAGAGACCCAGTACTTC
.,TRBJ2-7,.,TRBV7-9,CASSREGYEQYF,TGTGCCAGCAGCCGTGAGGGTTACGAGCAGTACTTC
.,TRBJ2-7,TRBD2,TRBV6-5,CASSYSFLAGYEQYF,TGTGCCAGCAGTTACTCGTTCCTAGCGGGCTACGAGCAGTACTTC
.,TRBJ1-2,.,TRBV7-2,CASSLDSNYGYTF,TGTGCCAGCAGCTTAGACAGTAACTATGGCTACACCTTC
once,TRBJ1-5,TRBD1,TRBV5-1,CASRQTPGGAEPQHF,TGCGCCAGCAGGCAGACCCCAGGGGGCGCCGAGCCCCAGCATTTT
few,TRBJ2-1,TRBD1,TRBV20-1,CSARNRGEQFF,TGCAGTGCTAGGAACAGGGGTGAGCAGTTCTTC
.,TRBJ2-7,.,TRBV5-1,CASSLAGVGYEQYF,TGCGCCAGCAGCTTGGCAGGGGTGGGCTACGAGCAGTACTTC
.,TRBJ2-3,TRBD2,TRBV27,CARRGLASVFRTDTQYF,TGTGCCAGAAGAGGACTAGCCTCTGTTTTTCGGACAGATACGCAGTATTTT
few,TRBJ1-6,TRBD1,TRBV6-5,CATSGTGSLSPLHF,TGTGCCACCTCCGGGACAGGGTCCTTGTCACCCCTCCACTTT
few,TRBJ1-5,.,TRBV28,CASGGEVNQPQHF,TGTGCCAGCGGTGGGGAGGTTAATCAGCCCCAGCATTTT